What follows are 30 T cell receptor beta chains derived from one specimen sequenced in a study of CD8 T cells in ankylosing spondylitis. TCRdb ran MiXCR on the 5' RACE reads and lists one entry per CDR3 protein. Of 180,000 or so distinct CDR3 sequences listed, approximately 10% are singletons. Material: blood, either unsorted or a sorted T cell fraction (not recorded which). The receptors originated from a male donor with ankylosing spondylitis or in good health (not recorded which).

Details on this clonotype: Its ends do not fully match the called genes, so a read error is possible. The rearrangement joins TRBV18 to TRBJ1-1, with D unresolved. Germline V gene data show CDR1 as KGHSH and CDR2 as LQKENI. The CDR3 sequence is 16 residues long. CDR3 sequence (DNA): TGCGCCAGCTCACCACGATTGGGCGGGAGGGACACTGAAGCTTTCTTT. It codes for CASSPRLGGRDTEAFF.

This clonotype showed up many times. The CDR3 loop reads CASSLAASGPGTGELFF. The CDR3 DNA is TGCGCCAGCAGCTTGGCCGCTAGCGGCCCCGGGACCGGGGAGCTGTTTTTT. This chain joins TRBV5-1 and TRBJ2-2; 7 bases fit TRBD2. V lost 0 bases, J lost 5 bases, and 10 bases stayed unmatched. The CDR3 loop spans 17 amino acids. CDR1 is SGHRS and CDR2 is YFSETQ in the germline V gene.

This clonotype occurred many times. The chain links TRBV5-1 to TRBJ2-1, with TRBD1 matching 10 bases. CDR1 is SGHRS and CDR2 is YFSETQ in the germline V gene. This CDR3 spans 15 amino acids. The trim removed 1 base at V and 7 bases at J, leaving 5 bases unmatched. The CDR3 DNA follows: TGCGCCAGCAGCTTGATGGGACAGGGGAGGAATGAGCAGTTCTTC. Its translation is CASSLMGQGRNEQFF. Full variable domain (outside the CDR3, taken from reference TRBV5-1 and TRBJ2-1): KAGVTQTPRYLIKTRGQQVTLSCSPISGHRSVSWYQQTPGQGLQFLFEYFSETQRNKGNFPGRFSGRQFSNSRSEMNVSTLELGDSALYLCASSLMGQGRNEQFFGPGTRLTVL.

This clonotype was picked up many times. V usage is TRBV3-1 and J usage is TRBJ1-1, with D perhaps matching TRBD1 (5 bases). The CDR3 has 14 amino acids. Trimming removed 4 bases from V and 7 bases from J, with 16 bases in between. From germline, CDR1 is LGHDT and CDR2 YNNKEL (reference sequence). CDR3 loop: CASSRVPRDGEAFF. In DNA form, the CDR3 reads TGTGCCAGCAGCCGTGTACCCCGGGACGGTGAAGCTTTCTTT. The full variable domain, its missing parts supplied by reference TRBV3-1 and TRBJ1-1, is DTAVSQTPKYLVTQMGNDKSIKCEQNLGHDTMYWYKQDSKKFLKIMFSYNNKELIINETVPNRFSPKSPDKAHLNLHINSLELGDSAVYFCASSRVPRDGEAFFGQGTRLTVV.

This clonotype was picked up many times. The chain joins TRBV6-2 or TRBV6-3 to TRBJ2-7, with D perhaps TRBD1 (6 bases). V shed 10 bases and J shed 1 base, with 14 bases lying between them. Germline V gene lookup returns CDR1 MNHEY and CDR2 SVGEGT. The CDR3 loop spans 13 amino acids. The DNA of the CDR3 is TGTGCCATACAGACAGGCGAATCCTACGAGCAGTACTTC. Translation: CAIQTGESYEQYF.

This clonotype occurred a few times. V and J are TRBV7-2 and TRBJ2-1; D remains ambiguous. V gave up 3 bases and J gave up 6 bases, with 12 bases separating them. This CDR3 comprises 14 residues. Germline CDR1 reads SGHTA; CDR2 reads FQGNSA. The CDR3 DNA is TGTGCCAGCAGCTTCGCCCATTCTAGCAATGAGCAGTTCTTC. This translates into CASSFAHSSNEQFF. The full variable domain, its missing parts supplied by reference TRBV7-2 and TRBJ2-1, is GAGVSQSPSNKVTEKGKDVELRCDPISGHTALYWYRQSLGQGLEFLIYFQGNSAPDKSGLPSDRFSAERTGGSVSTLTIQRTQQEDSAVYLCASSFAHSSNEQFFGPGTRLTVL.

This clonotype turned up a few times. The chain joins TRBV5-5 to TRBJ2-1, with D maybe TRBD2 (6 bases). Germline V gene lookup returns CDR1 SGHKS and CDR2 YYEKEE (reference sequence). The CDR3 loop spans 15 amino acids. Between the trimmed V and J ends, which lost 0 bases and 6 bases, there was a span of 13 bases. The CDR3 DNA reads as TGTGCCAGCAGCTTGGAGGGACTCTCAACCAATGAGCAGTTCTTC. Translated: CASSLEGLSTNEQFF.

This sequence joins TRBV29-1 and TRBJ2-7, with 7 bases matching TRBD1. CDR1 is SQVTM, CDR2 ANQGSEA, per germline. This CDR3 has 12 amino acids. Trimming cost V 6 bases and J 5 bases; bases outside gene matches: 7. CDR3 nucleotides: TGCAGCGTCCGCCCGACAGGGAACGAGCAGTACTTC. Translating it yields CSVRPTGNEQYF.

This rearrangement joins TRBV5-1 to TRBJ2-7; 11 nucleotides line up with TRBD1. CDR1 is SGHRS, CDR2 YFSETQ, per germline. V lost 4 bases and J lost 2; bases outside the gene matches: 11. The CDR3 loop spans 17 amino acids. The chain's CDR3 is CASSTNTGTGGAYEQYF. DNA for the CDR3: TGCGCCAGCAGCACAAACACCGGGACAGGGGGAGCCTACGAGCAGTACTTC.

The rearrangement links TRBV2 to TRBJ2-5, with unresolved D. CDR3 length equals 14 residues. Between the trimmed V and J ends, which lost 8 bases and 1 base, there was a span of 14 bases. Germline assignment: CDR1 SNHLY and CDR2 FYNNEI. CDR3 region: CASLAWTIQETQYF. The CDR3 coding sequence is TGTGCCAGCTTGGCCTGGACCATCCAAGAGACCCAGTACTTC. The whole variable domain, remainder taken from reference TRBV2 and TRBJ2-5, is EPEVTQTPSHQVTQMGQEVILRCVPISNHLYFYWYRQILGQKVEFLVSFYNNEISEKSEIFDDQFSVERPDGSNFTLKIRSTKLEDSAMYFCASLAWTIQETQYFGPGTRLLVL.

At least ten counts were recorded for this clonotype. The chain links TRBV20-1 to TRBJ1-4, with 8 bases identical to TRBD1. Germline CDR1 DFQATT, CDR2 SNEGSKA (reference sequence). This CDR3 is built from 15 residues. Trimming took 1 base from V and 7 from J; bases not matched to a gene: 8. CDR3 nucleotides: TGCAGTGCTAGAGTCCAAGGACAGGGTGGTGAAAAACTGTTTTTT. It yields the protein CSARVQGQGGEKLFF.

The CDR3 reads CASSEDFGRGGTSTDTQYF. In nucleotides, the CDR3 is TGTGCCAGCAGTGAAGACTTCGGGCGGGGGGGGACTAGCACAGATACGCAGTATTTT. The chain links TRBV25-1 to TRBJ2-3, with 9 bases aligning to TRBD2. V dropped 2 bases and J dropped 0; count of bases not matched to a gene: 12. The CDR3 has 19 amino acids. CDR1 and CDR2 (germline): MGHDK, SYGVNS.

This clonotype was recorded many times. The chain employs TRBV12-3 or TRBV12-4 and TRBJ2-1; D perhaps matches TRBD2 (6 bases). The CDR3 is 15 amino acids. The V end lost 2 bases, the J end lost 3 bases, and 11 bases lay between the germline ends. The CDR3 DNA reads TGTGCCAGCAGTTTACACGGGAGTGGCTACAATGAGCAGTTCTTC. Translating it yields CASSLHGSGYNEQFF.

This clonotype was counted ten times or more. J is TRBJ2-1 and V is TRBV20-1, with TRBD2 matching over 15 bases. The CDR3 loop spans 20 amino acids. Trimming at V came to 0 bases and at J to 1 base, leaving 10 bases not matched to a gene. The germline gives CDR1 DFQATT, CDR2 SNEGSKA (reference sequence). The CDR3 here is CSARDNAGTSGGLSYNEQFF. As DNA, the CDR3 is TGCAGTGCTAGAGATAACGCCGGGACTAGCGGGGGGCTTTCCTACAATGAGCAGTTCTTC.

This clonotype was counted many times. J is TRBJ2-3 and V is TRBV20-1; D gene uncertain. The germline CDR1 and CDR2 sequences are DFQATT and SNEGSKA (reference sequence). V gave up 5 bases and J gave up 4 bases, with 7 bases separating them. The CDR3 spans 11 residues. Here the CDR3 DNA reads TGCAGTGCTGTCAGGTCAGATACGCAGTATTTT. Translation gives CSAVRSDTQYF.

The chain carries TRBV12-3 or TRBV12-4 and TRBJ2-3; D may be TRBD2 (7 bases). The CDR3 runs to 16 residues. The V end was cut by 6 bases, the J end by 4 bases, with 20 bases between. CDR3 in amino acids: CASRSPGGPHPDTQYF. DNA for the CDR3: TGTGCCAGCAGGAGCCCCGGGGGGCCGCATCCAGATACGCAGTATTTT.

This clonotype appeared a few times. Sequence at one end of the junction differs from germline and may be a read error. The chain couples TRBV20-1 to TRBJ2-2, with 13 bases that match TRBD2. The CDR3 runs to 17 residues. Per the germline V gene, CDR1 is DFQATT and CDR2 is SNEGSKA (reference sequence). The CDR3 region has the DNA TGCTGTGCTGCTCCGGGACTAGCGGGAATGCGCACCGGGGAGCTGTTTTTT. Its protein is CCAAPGLAGMRTGELFF.

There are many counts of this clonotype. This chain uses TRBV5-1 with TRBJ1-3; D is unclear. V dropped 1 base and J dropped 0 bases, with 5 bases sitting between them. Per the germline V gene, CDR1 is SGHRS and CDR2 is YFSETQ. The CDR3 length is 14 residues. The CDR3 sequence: CASSLTSSGNTIYF. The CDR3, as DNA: TGCGCCAGCAGCTTGACATCCTCTGGAAACACCATATATTTT.

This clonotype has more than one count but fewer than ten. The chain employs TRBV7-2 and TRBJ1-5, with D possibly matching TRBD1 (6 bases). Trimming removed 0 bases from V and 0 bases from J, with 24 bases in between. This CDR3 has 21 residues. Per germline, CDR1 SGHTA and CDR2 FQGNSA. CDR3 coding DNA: TGTGCCAGCAGCTTAGCGACGAACAGGGACCTTATGGGGTATAGCAATCAGCCCCAGCATTTT. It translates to CASSLATNRDLMGYSNQPQHF.

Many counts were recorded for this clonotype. The CDR3 here is CASSGGQDSNQPQHF. In DNA, the CDR3 is TGTGCCAGCAGTGGGGGACAGGATAGCAATCAGCCCCAGCATTTT. V is TRBV6-1 and J is TRBJ1-5; TRBD1 matches at 8 bases. The germline V gene has CDR1 MNHNS and CDR2 SASEGT. The CDR3 runs to 15 residues. The V and J ends lost 4 bases and 0 bases, in that order; junction bases with no gene match: 2.

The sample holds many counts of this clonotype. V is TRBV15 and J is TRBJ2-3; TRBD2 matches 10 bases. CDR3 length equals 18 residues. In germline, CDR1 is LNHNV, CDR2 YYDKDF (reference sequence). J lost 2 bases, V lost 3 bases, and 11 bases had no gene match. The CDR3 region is CATSSFPRLAGATDTQYF. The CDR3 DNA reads TGTGCCACCAGCAGCTTCCCCCGGCTAGCGGGGGCCACAGATACGCAGTATTTT. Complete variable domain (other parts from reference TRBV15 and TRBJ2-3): DAMVIQNPRYQVTQFGKPVTLSCSQTLNHNVMYWYQQKSSQAPKLLFHYYDKDFNNEADTPDNFQSRRPNTSFCFLDIRSPGLGDTAMYLCATSSFPRLAGATDTQYFGPGTRLTVL.

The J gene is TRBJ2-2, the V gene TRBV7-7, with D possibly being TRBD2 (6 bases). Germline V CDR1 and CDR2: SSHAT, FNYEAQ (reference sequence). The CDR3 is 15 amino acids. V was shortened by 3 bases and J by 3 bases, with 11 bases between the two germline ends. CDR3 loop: CASSFEEGYTGELFF. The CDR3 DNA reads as TGTGCCAGCAGCTTCGAGGAGGGGTACACCGGGGAGCTGTTTTTT.

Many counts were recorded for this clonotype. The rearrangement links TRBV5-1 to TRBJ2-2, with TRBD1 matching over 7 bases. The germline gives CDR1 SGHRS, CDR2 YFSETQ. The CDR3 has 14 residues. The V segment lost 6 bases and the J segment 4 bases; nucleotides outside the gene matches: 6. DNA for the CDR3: TGCGCCAGCATTCCTACAGGGGCCACCGGGGAGCTGTTTTTT. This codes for CASIPTGATGELFF.

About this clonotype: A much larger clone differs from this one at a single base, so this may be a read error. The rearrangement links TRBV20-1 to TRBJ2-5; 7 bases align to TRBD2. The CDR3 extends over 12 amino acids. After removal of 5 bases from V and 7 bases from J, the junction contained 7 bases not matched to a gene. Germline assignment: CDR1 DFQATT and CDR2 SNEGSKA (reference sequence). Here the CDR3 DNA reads TGCAGTGCTCACGCGGGAGAAGGGACCCAGTACTTC. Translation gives CSAHAGEGTQYF.

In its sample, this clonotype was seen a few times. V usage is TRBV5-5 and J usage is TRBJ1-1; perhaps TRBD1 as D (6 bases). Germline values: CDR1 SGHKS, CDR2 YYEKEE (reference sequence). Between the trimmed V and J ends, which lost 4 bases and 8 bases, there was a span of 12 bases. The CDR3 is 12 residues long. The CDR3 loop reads CASSAGGGEAFF. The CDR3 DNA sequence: TGTGCCAGCAGCGCGGGAGGGGGGGAAGCTTTCTTT. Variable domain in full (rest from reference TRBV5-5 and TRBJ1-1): DAGVTQSPTHLIKTRGQQVTLRCSPISGHKSVSWYQQVLGQGPQFIFQYYEKEERGRGNFPDRFSARQFPNYSSELNVNALLLGDSALYLCASSAGGGEAFFGQGTRLTVV.

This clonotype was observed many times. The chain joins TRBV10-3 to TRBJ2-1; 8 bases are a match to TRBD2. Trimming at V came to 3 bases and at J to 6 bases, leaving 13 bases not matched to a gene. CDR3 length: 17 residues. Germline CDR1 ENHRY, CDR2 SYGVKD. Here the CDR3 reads CAISEPSGGRGGNEQFF. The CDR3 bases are TGTGCCATCAGTGAACCCAGCGGGGGAAGGGGTGGCAATGAGCAGTTCTTC.

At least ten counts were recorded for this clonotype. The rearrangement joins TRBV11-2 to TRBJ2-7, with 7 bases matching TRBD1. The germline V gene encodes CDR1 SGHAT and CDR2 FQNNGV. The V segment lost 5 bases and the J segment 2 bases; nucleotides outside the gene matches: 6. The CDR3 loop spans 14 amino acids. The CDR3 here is CASSRIQGTYEQYF. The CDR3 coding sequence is TGTGCCAGCAGCCGAATACAGGGGACCTACGAGCAGTACTTC.

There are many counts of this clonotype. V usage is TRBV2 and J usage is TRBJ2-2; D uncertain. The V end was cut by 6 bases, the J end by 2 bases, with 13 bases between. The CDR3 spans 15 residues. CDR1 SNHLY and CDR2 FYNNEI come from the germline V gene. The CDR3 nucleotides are TGTGCCAGCAGCAAAGATGGGATCAACACCGGGGAGCTGTTTTTT. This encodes CASSKDGINTGELFF. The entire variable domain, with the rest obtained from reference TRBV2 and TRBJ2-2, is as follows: EPEVTQTPSHQVTQMGQEVILRCVPISNHLYFYWYRQILGQKVEFLVSFYNNEISEKSEIFDDQFSVERPDGSNFTLKIRSTKLEDSAMYFCASSKDGINTGELFFGEGSRLTVL.

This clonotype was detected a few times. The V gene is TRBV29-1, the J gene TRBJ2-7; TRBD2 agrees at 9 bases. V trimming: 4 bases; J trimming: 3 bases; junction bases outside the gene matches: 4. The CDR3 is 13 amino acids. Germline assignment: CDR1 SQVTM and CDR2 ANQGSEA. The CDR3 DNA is TGCAGCGTTGCCCTAGCGGGAAACTACGAGCAGTACTTC. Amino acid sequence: CSVALAGNYEQYF.

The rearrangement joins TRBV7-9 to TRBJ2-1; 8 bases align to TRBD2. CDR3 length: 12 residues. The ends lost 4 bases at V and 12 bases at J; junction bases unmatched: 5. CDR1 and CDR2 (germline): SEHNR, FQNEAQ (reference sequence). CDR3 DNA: TGTGCCAGCAGCTCCTTAGCGGGACCGCAGTTCTTC. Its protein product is CASSSLAGPQFF.